The T cell receptor beta chain described here comes from a study of blood T cell repertoires in COVID-19 (dated by TCRdb to about 2020). Study-level background: The collaborator samples originated in the United States, Italy and Spain and spanned the acute and convalescent phases of COVID-19. Where available, HLA class I and class II types were obtained from metadata supplied by the sample provider rather than from assay-based typing. The repertoires were made available in a free public database intended to serve as a resource for research on the immune response to SARS-CoV-2. Subjects who had been exposed to COVID-19, were actively infected with it, or had recovered from it provided the deeply sampled blood TCRbeta repertoires that made up the dataset. Samples came from the ongoing ImmuneRACE study (first 160 participants) plus 1,254 subjects from 6 global collaborators. Nearly every sample came with metadata listing a de-identified subject ID, COVID-19 status, age in years and sex. The material from the prospective study consisted of cDNA or gDNA derived from T cells, B-cell-depleted T cells, or PBMCs.

Broader findings and caveats from the paper: The amount of clinical and demographic metadata varied by source and participant and was provided uncurated.

Collaborating institutions collected whole blood in K2EDTA tubes following their own protocols. For TCRbeta analysis, collaborators shipped samples as frozen whole blood, isolated PBMCs, or DNA extracted from either of those sample types. CDR1 and CDR2, looked up from the germline V gene, are SNHLY and FYNNEI. Relative to germline, V is 6 bases shorter and J is 1 base shorter, with 4 bases between their ends. The CDR3 goes from the cysteine to the phenylalanine over 12 residues. Of all the DNA, just the CDR3 is kept, 36 bases in frame from base 1. TCRbeta CDR3 regions were amplified from genomic DNA by means of the immunoSEQ Assay, a bias-controlled multiplex PCR. Per the original workflow: The number of nucleated cells in each sample was estimated by amplification of reference gene primers within the assay. To quantify the absolute abundance of each unique TCRbeta CDR3 rearrangement, sequence reads were collapsed and filtered. Productive Simpson clonality was computed per sample as the square root of Simpson's diversity index over productive rearrangements. TCRdb's version of the immuneACCESS table is confined to in-frame rearrangements and falls short of the full clone set. An unresolved V gene accounts for under half of the shortfall where checked; the remainder is of unknown origin. That table furnishes V, J and clone size, whereas the DNA furnished D and trimming. Present in this sample are approximately 43,000 clones, around 80% of which were seen just once. The top ten clones comprise roughly 40% of the sample.

Worth noting for this clone: Its antigen is unknown. Per-base qualities were not stored, and no clone one base away is much larger.

Sequencing was done on a sample of peripheral blood. The rearrangement combines TRBV2 with TRBJ1-5, with no confident D gene call. The source of this sequence is a man aged 40-49 years with active or convalescent COVID-19. The DNA sequence is given as TGTGCCAGCAGATCAAGCAATCAGCCCCAGCATTTT. Its coded protein is CASRSSNQPQHF.